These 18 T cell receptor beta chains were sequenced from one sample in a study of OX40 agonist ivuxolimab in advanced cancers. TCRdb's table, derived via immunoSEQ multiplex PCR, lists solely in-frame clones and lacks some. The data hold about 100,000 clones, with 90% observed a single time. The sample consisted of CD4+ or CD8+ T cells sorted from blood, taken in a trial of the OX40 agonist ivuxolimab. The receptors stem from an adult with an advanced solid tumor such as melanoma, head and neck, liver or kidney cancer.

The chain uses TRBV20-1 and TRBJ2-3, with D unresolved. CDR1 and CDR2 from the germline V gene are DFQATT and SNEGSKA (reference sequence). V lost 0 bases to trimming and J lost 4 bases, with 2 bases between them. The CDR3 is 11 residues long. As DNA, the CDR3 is TGCAGTGCTAGAGAGGCAGATACGCAGTATTTT. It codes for CSAREADTQYF.

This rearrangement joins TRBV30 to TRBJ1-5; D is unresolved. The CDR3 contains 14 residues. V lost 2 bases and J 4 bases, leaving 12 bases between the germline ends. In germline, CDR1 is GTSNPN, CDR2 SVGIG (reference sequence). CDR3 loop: CAWSLTDRNQPQHF. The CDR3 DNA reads TGTGCCTGGAGTCTAACAGACCGAAATCAGCCCCAGCATTTT. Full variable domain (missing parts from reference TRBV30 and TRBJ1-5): SQTIHQWPATLVQPVGSPLSLECTVEGTSNPNLYWYRQAAGRGLQLLFYSVGIGQISSEVPQNLSASRPQDRQFILSSKKLLLSDSGFYLCAWSLTDRNQPQHFGDGTRLSIL.

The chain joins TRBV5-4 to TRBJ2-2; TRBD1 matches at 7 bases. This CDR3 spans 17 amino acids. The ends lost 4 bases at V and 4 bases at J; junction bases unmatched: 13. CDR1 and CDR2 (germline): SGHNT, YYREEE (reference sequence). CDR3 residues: CASSTPSGGMGTGELFF. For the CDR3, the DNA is TGTGCCAGCAGCACCCCTTCAGGGGGTATGGGCACCGGGGAGCTGTTTTTT.

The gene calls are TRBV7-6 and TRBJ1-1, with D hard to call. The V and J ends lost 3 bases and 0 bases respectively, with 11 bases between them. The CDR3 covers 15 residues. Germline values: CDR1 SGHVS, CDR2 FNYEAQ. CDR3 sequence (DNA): TGTGCCAGCAGCTTGTATCCGGGCATGAACACTGAAGCTTTCTTT. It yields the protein CASSLYPGMNTEAFF.

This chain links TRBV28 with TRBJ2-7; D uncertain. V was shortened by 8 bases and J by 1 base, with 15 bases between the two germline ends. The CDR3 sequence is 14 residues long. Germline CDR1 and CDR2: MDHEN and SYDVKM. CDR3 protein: CASSQPGRSYEQYF. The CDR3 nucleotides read TGTGCCAGCTCCCAGCCTGGACGGTCCTACGAGCAGTACTTC.

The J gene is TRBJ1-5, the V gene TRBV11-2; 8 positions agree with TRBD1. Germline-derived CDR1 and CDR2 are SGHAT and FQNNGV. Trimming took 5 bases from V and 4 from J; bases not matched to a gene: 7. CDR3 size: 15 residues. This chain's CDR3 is CASSPGQGRNQPQHF. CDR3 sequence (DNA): TGTGCCAGCAGCCCAGGACAGGGCAGGAATCAGCCCCAGCATTTT.

CDR3 residues: CASSLSVTEETQYF. Written as DNA, the CDR3 is TGTGCCAGCAGCTTGTCAGTTACGGAGGAGACCCAGTACTTC. The rearrangement joins TRBV5-4 to TRBJ2-5; D remains ambiguous. Trimming cost V 1 base and J 5 bases, with 12 bases left between them. Germline CDR1 SGHNT, CDR2 YYREEE (reference sequence). This CDR3 has 14 residues.

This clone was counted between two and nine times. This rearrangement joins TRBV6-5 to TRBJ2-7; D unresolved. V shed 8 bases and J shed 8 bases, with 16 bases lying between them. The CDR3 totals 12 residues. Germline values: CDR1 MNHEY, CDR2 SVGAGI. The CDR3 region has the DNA TGTGCCAGCGGTCAGGCTGGATTCCAGCAGTACTTC. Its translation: CASGQAGFQQYF.

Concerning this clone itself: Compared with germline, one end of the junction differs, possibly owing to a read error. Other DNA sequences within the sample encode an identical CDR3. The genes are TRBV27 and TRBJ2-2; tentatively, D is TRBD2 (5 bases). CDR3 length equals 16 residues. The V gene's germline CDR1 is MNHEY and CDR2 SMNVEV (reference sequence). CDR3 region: CASSLLQTGVTGELFF. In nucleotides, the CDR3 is TGTGCCAGCAGTTTATTACAGACCGGGGTCACCGGGGAACTGTTTTTT.

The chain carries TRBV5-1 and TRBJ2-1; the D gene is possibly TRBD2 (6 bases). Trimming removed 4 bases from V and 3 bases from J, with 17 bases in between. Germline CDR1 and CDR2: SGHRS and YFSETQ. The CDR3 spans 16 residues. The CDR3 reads CASSTAGSSGYNEQFF. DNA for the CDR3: TGCGCCAGCAGCACTGCGGGGTCTTCCGGCTACAATGAGCAGTTCTTC.

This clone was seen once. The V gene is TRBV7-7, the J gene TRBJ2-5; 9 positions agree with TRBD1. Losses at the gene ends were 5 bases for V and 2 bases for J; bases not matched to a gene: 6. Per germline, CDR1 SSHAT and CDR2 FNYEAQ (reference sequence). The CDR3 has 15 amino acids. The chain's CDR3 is CASSPRQGVQETQYF. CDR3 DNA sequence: TGTGCCAGCAGCCCAAGACAGGGGGTACAAGAGACCCAGTACTTC.

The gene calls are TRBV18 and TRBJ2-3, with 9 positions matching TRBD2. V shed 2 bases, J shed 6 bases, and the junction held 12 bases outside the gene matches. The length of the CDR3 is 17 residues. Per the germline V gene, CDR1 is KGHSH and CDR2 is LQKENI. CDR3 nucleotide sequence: TGTGCCAGCTCACCAATGAGAAGCGGGGGGAAGTCGGATACGCAGTATTTT. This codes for CASSPMRSGGKSDTQYF.

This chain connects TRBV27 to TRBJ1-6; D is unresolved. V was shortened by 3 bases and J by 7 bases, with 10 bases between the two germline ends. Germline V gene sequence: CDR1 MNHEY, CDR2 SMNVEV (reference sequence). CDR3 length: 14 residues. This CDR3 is CASSLRQPNSPLHF. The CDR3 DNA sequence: TGTGCCAGCAGTTTGAGGCAGCCCAATTCACCCCTCCACTTT.

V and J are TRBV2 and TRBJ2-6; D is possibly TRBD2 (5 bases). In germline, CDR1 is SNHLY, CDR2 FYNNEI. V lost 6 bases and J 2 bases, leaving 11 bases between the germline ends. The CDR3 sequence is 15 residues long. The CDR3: CASRGSSPGANVLTF. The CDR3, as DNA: TGTGCCAGCAGGGGGAGTAGTCCTGGGGCCAACGTCCTGACTTTC.

This CDR3 reads CASSLGSGKTQYF. DNA of the CDR3: TGCGCCAGCAGCCTAGGGTCGGGGAAGACCCAGTACTTC. The V gene is TRBV10-1, the J gene TRBJ2-5, with D maybe TRBD2 (5 bases). The V gene's germline CDR1 is WNHNN and CDR2 SYGVQD (reference sequence). V dropped 6 bases and J dropped 6 bases, with 14 bases sitting between them. The CDR3 consists of 13 residues.

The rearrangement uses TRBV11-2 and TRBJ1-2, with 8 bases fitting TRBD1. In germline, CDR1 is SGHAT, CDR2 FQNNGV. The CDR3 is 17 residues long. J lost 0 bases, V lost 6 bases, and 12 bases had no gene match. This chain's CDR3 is CASRLPGQAASNYGYTF. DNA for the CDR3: TGTGCCAGCAGACTACCGGGACAGGCCGCCTCTAACTATGGCTACACCTTC.

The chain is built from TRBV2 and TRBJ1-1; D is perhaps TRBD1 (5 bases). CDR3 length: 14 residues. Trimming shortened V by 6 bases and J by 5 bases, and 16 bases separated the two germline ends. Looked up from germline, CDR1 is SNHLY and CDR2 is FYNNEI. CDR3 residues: CASRTTLGGTEAFF. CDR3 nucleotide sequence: TGTGCCAGCAGAACCACCCTGGGGGGGACTGAAGCTTTCTTT.

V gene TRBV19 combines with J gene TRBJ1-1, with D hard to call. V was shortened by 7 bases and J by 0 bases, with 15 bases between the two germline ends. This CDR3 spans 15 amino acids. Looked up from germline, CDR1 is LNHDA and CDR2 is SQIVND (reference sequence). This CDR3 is CASTSSPGMNTEAFF. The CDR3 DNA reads TGTGCCAGTACCTCCTCCCCCGGAATGAACACTGAAGCTTTCTTT. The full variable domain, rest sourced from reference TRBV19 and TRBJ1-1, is DGGITQSPKYLFRKEGQNVTLSCEQNLNHDAMYWYRQDPGQGLRLIYYSQIVNDFQKGDIAEGYSVSREKKESFPLTVTSAQKNPTAFYLCASTSSPGMNTEAFFGQGTRLTVV.